The clone carrying this TCR beta chain has only one observation. These data originate in a study of shared clonotypes between healthy human individuals. The germline CDR1 and CDR2 sequences are SQVTM and ANQGSEA. This CDR3 region has 14 residues. V shed 8 bases, J shed 6 bases, and the junction held 14 bases outside the gene matches. Per the original methods: Filtering differed for immunoSEQ, which gave only junction sequences without quality scores. Assay: immunoSEQ multiplex PCR; the TCRdb copy retains only in-frame clones and omits some. Clonal size and the V and J genes are those of that table, whereas D and trimming came from the DNA. The table has roughly 530,000 clones, less than 96% seen once.

The origin of this receptor is a woman aged 25 to 39 in good health. The specimen sequenced was naive CD4+ T cells sorted from blood. The subset: CD45RA+ positively selected. The rearrangement uses TRBV29-1 and TRBJ2-3; 7 bases align to TRBD1. The CDR3 region has the DNA TGCAGCTCGACAGGGTGGGTAGGGTCGGATACGCAGTATTTT. It codes for CSSTGWVGSDTQYF.